This T cell receptor (beta chain) was profiled in a study of sequential checkpoint blockade in melanoma. Treatment meaning: randomized to nivolumab then ipilimumab (arm A) or the reverse (arm B). This table comes from immunoSEQ multiplex PCR, and its TCRdb copy is limited to in-frame clones, with some not included. The table records 12,000 to 15,000 clones, around 69% of them present only once. A single count supports this clone. The receptor was isolated from a human donor with melanoma. The sequences come from CD8+ T cells sorted from blood (inferred from file names), collected from a patient given nivolumab and ipilimumab in sequence.

CDR3 loop: CASSVVATGGQETQYF. CDR3 sequence (DNA): TGTGCCAGCAGCGTAGTAGCGACAGGGGGCCAAGAGACCCAGTACTTC. The genes are TRBV9 and TRBJ2-5, with 9 positions matching TRBD1. V was pared by 0 bases and J by 1 base, with 4 bases of the junction left unmatched. Per germline, CDR1 SGDLS and CDR2 YYNGEE. The CDR3 runs to 16 residues.